The 21 T cell receptor beta chains presented below share a single source sample, sequenced in a study of CD8 T cells in Susac syndrome. RNA was extracted with the RNeasy kit, and a quantity of about 0.45 to 1 ug was reverse transcribed using random hexamers. Via MiXCR, TCRdb re-called the immunoSEQ multiplex PCR reads, giving one row per CDR3 protein. The table has fewer than 350,000 distinct CDR3 sequences, 65% to 90% seen once. The sample taken for sequencing was CD8+ T cells from PBMCs. These receptors came from a human donor with multiple sclerosis.

This clonotype was seen a few times. The chain is built from TRBV4-1 and TRBJ1-2; 7 bases are shared with TRBD1. Per the germline V gene, CDR1 is MGHRA and CDR2 is YSYEKL. J lost 3 bases, V lost 4 bases, and 5 bases had no gene match. The CDR3 length is 14 residues. CDR3 in amino acids: CASSPGGSDYGYTF. The CDR3 region has the DNA TGCGCCAGCAGCCCAGGGGGGTCTGACTATGGCTACACCTTC.

This chain joins TRBV6-5 and TRBJ2-1; 8 nucleotides line up with TRBD2. This CDR3 has 15 residues. The V gene's germline CDR1 is MNHEY and CDR2 SVGAGI. With 4 bases clipped from V and 4 bases from J, the junction kept 6 bases outside the gene matches. The CDR3 here is CASSLLSGGYNEQFF. CDR3 DNA sequence: TGTGCCAGCAGTTTGCTGAGCGGGGGATACAATGAGCAGTTCTTC.

The gene calls are TRBV13 and TRBJ2-5; 8 bases fit TRBD1. Germline values: CDR1 PRHDT, CDR2 FYEKMQ (reference sequence). The trim removed 0 bases at V and 5 bases at J, leaving 11 bases unmatched. The length of the CDR3 is 17 residues. The CDR3 bases are TGTGCCAGCAGCTTAGGCCCCGAGGGACAGGCATTTGAGACCCAGTACTTC. It specifies CASSLGPEGQAFETQYF.

V is TRBV4-1 and J is TRBJ2-1; D may be TRBD2 (6 bases). V shed 1 base and J shed 0 bases, with 10 bases lying between them. CDR3 length: 16 residues. Per germline, CDR1 MGHRA and CDR2 YSYEKL. CDR3 sequence: CASSQGFGGSYNEQFF. As DNA, the CDR3 is TGCGCCAGCAGCCAAGGTTTCGGGGGCTCCTACAATGAGCAGTTCTTC.

The chain recombines TRBV5-8 with TRBJ2-7; D is unclear. The CDR3 loop spans 15 amino acids. Germline V lookup: CDR1 SGHTS, CDR2 YDEGEE. V lost 2 bases, J lost 2 bases, and 14 bases lay in between. The chain's CDR3 is CASSFTEYIPYEQYF. The CDR3 DNA follows: TGTGCCAGCAGCTTCACCGAGTACATTCCCTACGAGCAGTACTTC.

The chain carries TRBV7-6 and TRBJ2-2, with TRBD1 matching 8 bases. J gave up 7 bases and V 5 bases, and 6 bases lay outside the gene matches. The CDR3 runs to 14 residues. Per the germline V gene, CDR1 is SGHVS and CDR2 is FNYEAQ. The CDR3 nucleotides are TGTGCCAGCAGCCTAGGACAGGGTAACGGGGAGCTGTTTTTT. Encoded protein: CASSLGQGNGELFF.

The chain uses TRBV7-2 and TRBJ2-1; 7 bases agree with TRBD2. Germline CDR1 SGHTA, CDR2 FQGNSA. Trimming took 5 bases from V and 6 from J; bases not matched to a gene: 13. CDR3 length: 16 residues. In nucleotides, the CDR3 is TGTGCCAGCAGCGCCCCTCTGGCGGGAGTTGCCAATGAGCAGTTCTTC. Translated, it gives CASSAPLAGVANEQFF.

The chain employs TRBV5-1 and TRBJ2-7, with 8 bases identical to TRBD2. V lost 1 base to trimming and J lost 7 bases; unmatched junction nucleotides: 10. Looked up from germline, CDR1 is SGHRS and CDR2 is YFSETQ. The CDR3 covers 15 residues. The CDR3 DNA is TGCGCCAGCAGCTTGAGCGGTCTAGCGGGCGGGGAGCAGTACTTC. Residues: CASSLSGLAGGEQYF.

CDR3 in amino acids: CASSQVIATRQGIGSGYTF. The DNA of the CDR3 is TGCGCCAGCAGCCAAGTAATAGCCACAAGACAGGGCATAGGCTCTGGCTACACCTTC. This chain connects TRBV4-3 to TRBJ1-2; 7 nucleotides match TRBD1. With 1 base clipped from V and 7 bases from J, the junction kept 21 bases outside the gene matches. The CDR3 has 19 amino acids. Germline CDR1 and CDR2: LGHNA and YSLEER.

This chain links TRBV6-5 with TRBJ1-5, with D perhaps TRBD1 (5 bases). The CDR3 covers 15 residues. Trimming shortened V by 5 bases and J by 2 bases, and 13 bases separated the two germline ends. The germline gives CDR1 MNHEY, CDR2 SVGAGI. CDR3 sequence reads: CASSAGGDGNQPQHF. The CDR3 DNA sequence: TGTGCCAGCAGTGCTGGAGGGGACGGCAATCAGCCCCAGCATTTT.

V gene TRBV28 combines with J gene TRBJ1-5; 10 bases line up with TRBD1. CDR1 and CDR2 (germline): MDHEN, SYDVKM. The CDR3 consists of 15 residues. Germline trimming cut 3 bases from V and 5 bases from J; bases unmatched to any gene: 4. CDR3 in DNA: TGTGCCAGCAGTTTGGACAGGGGGTTCTATCAGCCCCAGCATTTT. Translating it yields CASSLDRGFYQPQHF.

J is TRBJ2-7 and V is TRBV20-1, with TRBD2 matching 7 bases. The CDR3 loop spans 15 amino acids. The junction had 6 bases not matched to a gene; V was cut back by 0 bases and J by 1 base. The germline gives CDR1 DFQATT, CDR2 SNEGSKA (reference sequence). The CDR3 DNA is TGCAGTGCTAGAGATGAGCTAGCGGTTTCCTACGAGCAGTACTTC. This gives the protein CSARDELAVSYEQYF.

This sequence joins TRBV28 and TRBJ2-4, with no clear D. CDR1 MDHEN and CDR2 SYDVKM come from the germline V gene. V dropped 3 bases and J dropped 6 bases, with 9 bases sitting between them. CDR3 length: 13 amino acids. CDR3 DNA sequence: TGTGCCAGCAGTTTTAGTTCGCGAAACATTCAGTACTTC. Translating it yields CASSFSSRNIQYF.

The chain uses TRBV7-9 and TRBJ2-7; 7 bases line up with TRBD1. With 7 bases clipped from V and 0 bases from J, the junction kept 9 bases outside the gene matches. Germline V gene sequence: CDR1 SEHNR, CDR2 FQNEAQ (reference sequence). The CDR3 runs 15 residues. The CDR3: CASISAGGSSYEQYF. The CDR3 nucleotides are TGTGCCAGCATTTCGGCAGGGGGAAGCTCCTACGAGCAGTACTTC.

This chain joins TRBV7-3 and TRBJ2-3; TRBD2 agrees at 8 bases. J was trimmed by 2 bases and V by 0 bases; bases with no gene match: 7. Germline V gives CDR1 SGHTA, CDR2 FQGTGA. This CDR3 contains 17 residues. CDR3 sequence: CASSLTATSGYTDTQYF. CDR3 DNA: TGTGCCAGCAGCTTAACAGCTACTAGCGGTTACACAGATACGCAGTATTTT.

J is TRBJ2-5 and V is TRBV2; 8 nucleotides agree with TRBD2. V was clipped by 3 bases and J by 4 bases; unmatched bases: 7. This CDR3 contains 15 residues. Germline V gene lookup returns CDR1 SNHLY and CDR2 FYNNEI. CDR3 DNA: TGTGCCAGCAGTGACCCCCGGGGGGGATCAGAGACCCAGTACTTC. The encoded protein is CASSDPRGGSETQYF.

The J gene is TRBJ2-5, the V gene TRBV6-5, with 8 bases aligning to TRBD1. J was trimmed by 2 bases and V by 10 bases; bases with no gene match: 6. Germline CDR1 MNHEY, CDR2 SVGAGI. The CDR3 runs to 13 residues. DNA for the CDR3: TGTGCCATTCGGGACAGGACACAAGAGACCCAGTACTTC. Translated, it gives CAIRDRTQETQYF.

The V call is TRBV20-1, the J call TRBJ2-5, with D tentatively TRBD1 (5 bases). CDR1 and CDR2 (germline): DFQATT, SNEGSKA (reference sequence). This CDR3 has 16 amino acids. The ends were cut back, 7 bases at V and 5 bases at J, with 26 bases in the middle. CDR3 amino acids: CSVLLLDRNSEETQYF. In DNA form, the CDR3 reads TGCAGTGTACTCCTACTCGACAGAAACAGTGAGGAGACCCAGTACTTC.

The genes are TRBV27 and TRBJ2-1, with D possibly matching TRBD2 (5 bases). Trimming removed 6 bases at V and 2 bases at J, with 14 bases between. Germline V lookup: CDR1 MNHEY, CDR2 SMNVEV (reference sequence). The CDR3 covers 15 residues. CDR3 in DNA: TGTGCCAGCAGCCTAAGGGCGGGTGCCTACAATGAGCAGTTCTTC. Its translation: CASSLRAGAYNEQFF.

The CDR3 bases are TGTGCCAGCAGTAAATCCCCCCGGGACAGCAATCAGCCCCAGCATTTT. Translating gives CASSKSPRDSNQPQHF. V gene TRBV9 combines with J gene TRBJ1-5, with a tentative D call TRBD1 (5 bases). The CDR3 spans 16 residues. CDR1 SGDLS and CDR2 YYNGEE come from the germline V gene. V lost 5 bases and J lost 1, with 16 bases in between.

The chain recombines TRBV30 with TRBJ1-2; D might be TRBD1 (5 bases). Germline assignment: CDR1 GTSNPN and CDR2 SVGIG (reference sequence). Trimming left V 3 bases short and J 6 bases short, with 17 bases between. The length of the CDR3 is 14 residues. The CDR3 reads CAWRGEVQGDGYTF. The DNA for the CDR3 is TGTGCCTGGAGGGGGGAGGTCCAGGGTGATGGCTACACCTTC.